This T cell receptor (beta chain) was found in a study of T cell clones after liver transplantation. Across the study: Without induction therapy, subjects received standard immunosuppression until 12-24 months post-transplant.

TCRdb keeps only in-frame clones here, not all; method: immunoSEQ multiplex PCR. In the table there are tens of thousands of clones, over 55% of which are singletons. The CDR3 totals 15 residues. V was trimmed by 5 bases and J by 4 bases, leaving 17 bases between them. CDR1 is SGHVS and CDR2 is FNYEAQ in the germline V gene. Specimen: CD4+ T cells from blood, collected before liver transplant. The sequence was obtained from a human donor who received a liver transplant. V usage is TRBV7-6 and J usage is TRBJ1-2; D is possibly TRBD1 (5 bases). The DNA of the CDR3 is TGTGCCAGCAGCCCGAACGGGCCGGGGGGCTATGGCTACACCTTC. Protein: CASSPNGPGGYGYTF.